Described below is a single TCR beta chain sequence and its context. The sample is drawn from a study of blood T cell repertoires in COVID-19. Looking at the study overall: Cohort 3 donors counted as recovered after two negative PCRs, clearance, or resolved symptoms.

This table comes from immunoSEQ multiplex PCR, and its TCRdb copy is limited to in-frame clones, with some not included. Of a few hundred thousand clones listed, 85% to 90% are singletons. Participant age was roughly 18 to 95 years, and participants resided in fewer than 30 US areas. The germline V and J ends were trimmed by 5 bases and 4 bases, with 20 bases remaining between them. The CDR3 spans 17 residues. In germline, CDR1 is SGHTA, CDR2 FQGNSA. The TCR sequence derives from a woman in her forties or fifties in a cohort exposed to, infected with or recovered from COVID-19 (not recorded which). The chain recombines TRBV7-2 with TRBJ2-2, with a tentative D call TRBD2 (6 bases). The sample was PBMCs or T cells enriched from blood (not recorded which). This CDR3 is CASSPSGLAGITGELFF. In nucleotides, the CDR3 is TGTGCCAGCAGCCCAAGCGGGCTAGCCGGAATCACCGGGGAGCTGTTTTTT.